A selection of T cell receptor beta chains follows, all from one sample in a study of PD-1 blockade in classical Hodgkin lymphoma. Libraries were prepared by immunoSEQ multiplex PCR; TCRdb keeps only in-frame clonotypes and omits some of them. The table includes roughly 100,000 clones, roughly 90% detected once. The material sequenced was peripheral blood mononuclear cells (PBMCs), taken before the fourth cycle of nivolumab. Receptor source: a human donor with classical Hodgkin lymphoma. Each CDR3 is given without its conserved first and last residue.

>TRBJ1-2|TRBV4-3
ASSQARGDRVNYGYT
>TRBJ1-1|TRBV5-8
ASSLSGGLNTEAF
>TRBJ1-2|TRBV4-2
ASSHVGQFFYGYT
>TRBJ2-3|TRBV11-3
ASSQKGSTDTQY
>TRBJ1-1|TRBV6-1
AGDRGTEAF
>TRBJ1-1|TRBV2
ASSDEGTGNTEAF
>TRBJ2-5|TRBV5-1
ASSSGSQETQY
>TRBJ2-4|TRBV6-1
ASKRQEVAKNIQY
>TRBJ2-3|TRBV11-3
ASSLGFTDTQY
>TRBJ2-1|TRBV19
ASSVLAGGNEQF
>TRBJ2-7|TRBV6-5
ASSRVFSYEQY
>TRBJ2-1|TRBV11-2
ASSLVVAGGPNEQF
>TRBJ1-1|TRBV6-1
ASSLTLNTEAF
>TRBJ2-2|TRBV16
ASSQQGGAGELF
>TRBJ1-5|TRBV28
ASTWVYSNQPQH
>TRBJ1-5|TRBV19
ASSRQQGNQPQH
>TRBJ2-7|TRBV5-1
ASSPSPSGRKPLLSYEQY
>TRBJ2-7|TRBV7-9
ASSPGEEQY
>TRBJ1-2|TRBV5-4
ASSSPPRGADGYT
>TRBJ2-7|TRBV5-5
ASSLKAGNEQY
>TRBJ1-5|TRBV2
ASSDPWGGQPQH
>TRBJ1-3|TRBV19
ASSMLYRSTGNTIY
>TRBJ1-3|TRBV28
ASSRNLGRPFGNTIY
>TRBJ2-7|TRBV27
ASSFLAGASYEQY
>TRBJ1-1|TRBV18
ASRVEGTEAF
>TRBJ2-3|TRBV6-5
ASRAGGSDTQY
>TRBJ2-1|TRBV29-1
SVVLGQNNEQF
>TRBJ2-7|TRBV5-1
ASSFGDREVYEQY
>TRBJ2-3|TRBV4-3
ASSQDRGYAQY